The 32 T cell receptor beta chains given below trace back to one sample, sequenced in a study of molecular identifiers for immune sequencing clone quantification. One entry per CDR3 protein results from TCRdb running MiXCR on the PCR reads. The sample has about 510,000 distinct CDR3 sequences, around 23% seen once; the top ten hold about 0.75%. Sequencing was carried out using naive CD8+ T cells from blood, with Jurkat cell RNA spiked in. Documented subset: FACS-sorted CD8+CD4-CCR7+CD45RA+ naive T cells. These receptor sequences come from a human donor in good health. Some libraries in this study had Jurkat cell RNA spiked in.

This clonotype was seen repeatedly, ten times or more. The chain couples TRBV5-1 to TRBJ2-5; 7 bases align to TRBD1. The CDR3 length is 14 residues. Per the germline V gene, CDR1 is SGHRS and CDR2 is YFSETQ. J was trimmed by 2 bases and V by 3 bases; bases with no gene match: 4. The CDR3 loop reads CASSWPGQQETQYF. The CDR3 coding sequence is TGCGCCAGCAGCTGGCCGGGACAGCAAGAGACCCAGTACTTC.

Many counts were recorded for this clonotype. This chain links TRBV29-1 with TRBJ1-2, with D possibly being TRBD1 (6 bases). Trimming took off 3 bases at V and 9 bases at J, with 14 bases between the two ends. Germline V gene data show CDR1 as SQVTM and CDR2 as ANQGSEA. The CDR3 is 12 residues long. Here the CDR3 DNA reads TGCAGCGTTGATTTACAGGGTGCAAGCTACACCTTC. It is translated as CSVDLQGASYTF.

Concerning this clonotype: A much bigger clone sits one base away, suggesting this may be a read error. V usage is TRBV6-5 and J usage is TRBJ1-4, with D possibly matching TRBD1 (6 bases). The germline gives CDR1 MNHEY, CDR2 SVGAGI. The CDR3 is 17 amino acids. Trimming removed 4 bases from V and 3 bases from J, with 18 bases in between. The CDR3 loop is CASSSGGRTPSNEKLFF. CDR3 nucleotide sequence: TGTGCCAGCAGTTCGGGGGGGCGCACCCCATCTAATGAAAAACTGTTTTTT.

Comments on this clonotype: This may be a read error, as it is one base from a much larger clone. The CDR3 here is CASGTTKSYEQYF. As DNA, the CDR3 is TGTGCTAGTGGGACGACGAAGTCCTACGAGCAGTACTTC. The chain is built from TRBV12-5 and TRBJ2-7; D remains unclear. This CDR3 region has 13 residues. Germline-derived CDR1 and CDR2 are LGHNT and FRNRAP. V was pared by 6 bases and J by 1 base, with 10 bases between.

A word on this clonotype: A junction boundary mismatches the germline segment, possibly from a read error. V is TRBV4-3 and J is TRBJ2-1, with TRBD2 matching over 11 bases. Germline V gives CDR1 LGHNA, CDR2 YSLEER. The CDR3 length is 16 residues. The CDR3 protein is CASSQTSGSLYNEQLF. CDR3 nucleotides: TGCGCCAGCAGCCAAACTAGCGGGAGCCTATACAATGAGCAGCTCTTC.

For this clonotype: Lacking the conserved final phenylalanine or tryptophan, this CDR3 likely reflects a read error. V and J are TRBV2 and TRBJ2-3; 7 bases are a match to TRBD1. CDR1 is SNHLY, CDR2 FYNNEI, per germline. J gave up 1 base and V 4 bases, and 5 bases lay outside the gene matches. The CDR3 loop spans 15 amino acids. CDR3 DNA: TGTGCCAGCAGTGTAGAAGGGGGCGGCACAGATACGCAGTATCTT. This translates into CASSVEGGGTDTQYL.

Turning to this clonotype: Possible read error: a much larger clone is one base away. The J gene is TRBJ2-3, the V gene TRBV13, with 7 positions matching TRBD1. J was trimmed by 0 bases and V by 5 bases; bases with no gene match: 5. This CDR3 comprises 15 residues. Germline CDR1 PRHDT, CDR2 FYEKMQ (reference sequence). CDR3 nucleotides: TGTGCCAGCAGCAGAAACAGGGGAAGCACAGATACGCAGTATTTT. Translated, it gives CASSRNRGSTDTQYF.

This clonotype has a count of ten or more. V and J are TRBV9 and TRBJ2-3; 10 nucleotides match TRBD2. Trimming at V came to 0 bases and at J to 0 bases, leaving 10 bases not matched to a gene. Germline V gene sequence: CDR1 SGDLS, CDR2 YYNGEE. The CDR3 totals 19 residues. DNA of the CDR3: TGTGCCAGCAGCGTAGTAGCACTAGCGGGGCACTCCAGCACAGATACGCAGTATTTT. This codes for CASSVVALAGHSSTDTQYF.

This clonotype has just a few counts. CDR3 region: CATSPVNEKLFF. In nucleotides, the CDR3 is TGTGCCACCAGTCCGGTCAATGAAAAACTGTTTTTT. The chain joins TRBV15 to TRBJ1-4; D unclear. The V and J ends lost 6 bases and 5 bases respectively, with 7 bases between them. The germline V gene has CDR1 LNHNV and CDR2 YYDKDF (reference sequence). CDR3 length: 12 residues.

The sample holds many counts of this clonotype. V gene TRBV5-6 combines with J gene TRBJ2-6; no firm D call. V was trimmed by 0 bases and J by 0 bases, leaving 7 bases between them. Per germline, CDR1 SGHDT and CDR2 YYEEEE. The CDR3 is made up of 16 amino acids. The CDR3: CASSLGPSSGANVLTF. The CDR3 coding sequence is TGTGCCAGCAGCTTGGGACCCAGCTCTGGGGCCAACGTCCTGACTTTC.

The chain has TRBV7-9 and TRBJ2-7; 10 nucleotides align to TRBD1. This CDR3 contains 20 residues. Germline CDR1 and CDR2: SEHNR and FQNEAQ (reference sequence). V trimming: 5 bases; J trimming: 0 bases; junction bases outside the gene matches: 19. The DNA for the CDR3 is TGTGCCAGCAGCCCGAGGATGGGACAGGGGCATTATTCTAACTCCTACGAGCAGTACTTC. The encoded protein is CASSPRMGQGHYSNSYEQYF.

A few counts support this clonotype. The genes are TRBV7-6 and TRBJ1-3; no firm D call. The V gene's germline CDR1 is SGHVS and CDR2 FNYEAQ. The length of the CDR3 is 17 residues. Trimming pared 5 bases from V and 0 bases from J, leaving 17 bases between. CDR3 sequence reads: CASSRTATGRSGNTIYF. The CDR3 region has the DNA TGTGCCAGCAGCCGTACGGCGACCGGACGCTCTGGAAACACCATATATTTT. Filled out from reference TRBV7-6 and TRBJ1-3, the complete variable domain reads GAGVSQSPRYKVTKRGQDVALRCDPISGHVSLYWYRQALGQGPEFLTYFNYEAQQDKSGLPNDRFSAERPEGSISTLTIQRTEQRDSAMYRCASSRTATGRSGNTIYFGEGSWLTVV.

V is TRBV4-1 and J is TRBJ1-5, with a possible D match to TRBD1 (5 bases). The CDR3 spans 14 residues. V was trimmed by 3 bases and J by 6 bases, leaving 12 bases between them. CDR1 is MGHRA, CDR2 YSYEKL, per germline. Here the CDR3 DNA reads TGCGCCAGCAGCCACGACCCAGACAGTCAGCCCCAGCATTTT. Protein product: CASSHDPDSQPQHF.

The rearrangement links TRBV4-3 to TRBJ1-5; 9 bases map to TRBD1. Germline CDR1 LGHNA, CDR2 YSLEER. Trimming at V came to 3 bases and at J to 9 bases, leaving 6 bases not matched to a gene. This CDR3 region has 14 residues. The CDR3 DNA reads as TGCGCCAGCAGCCAGGGACAGGGCTTTTTGCCCCAGCATTTT. This gives the protein CASSQGQGFLPQHF.

This clonotype came up a few times. A single base separates this from a much larger clone, so it may be a read error. The rearrangement joins TRBV28 to TRBJ1-5; D call uncertain. CDR1 is MDHEN and CDR2 is SYDVKM in the germline V gene. The CDR3 is made up of 15 amino acids. The V and J ends lost 4 bases and 1 base respectively, with 11 bases between them. The CDR3: CASSSQDSSNQPQHF. The CDR3 DNA reads as TGTGCCAGCAGTTCCCAGGATTCCAGCAATCAGCCCCAGCATTTT.

This clonotype showed up many times. The chain combines TRBV4-3 with TRBJ2-3; 13 bases map to TRBD2. The CDR3 has 18 amino acids. V trimming: 0 bases; J trimming: 2 bases; junction bases outside the gene matches: 5. CDR1 is LGHNA and CDR2 is YSLEER in the germline V gene. CDR3 amino acids: CASSQEGLAGSPTDTQYF. The CDR3 DNA follows: TGCGCCAGCAGCCAAGAGGGACTAGCGGGATCCCCCACAGATACGCAGTATTTT.

This clonotype was seen a few times. The chain is built from TRBV4-3 and TRBJ2-3; TRBD2 matches at 8 bases. The germline gives CDR1 LGHNA, CDR2 YSLEER. This CDR3 contains 16 residues. V dropped 4 bases and J dropped 0; count of bases not matched to a gene: 6. CDR3 DNA: TGCGCCAGCAGCCCATCGACTAGCGCTAGCACAGATACGCAGTATTTT. Translating gives CASSPSTSASTDTQYF.

This clonotype has only a few counts. The rearrangement links TRBV6-5 to TRBJ2-3, with D hard to call. The CDR3 is made up of 14 amino acids. Trimming pared 2 bases from V and 1 base from J, leaving 7 bases between. Germline V gene data show CDR1 as MNHEY and CDR2 as SVGAGI. CDR3 coding DNA: TGTGCCAGCAGTTACGGTTGGGGCACAGATACGCAGTATTTT. It specifies CASSYGWGTDTQYF.

This clonotype was counted between two and nine times. The rearrangement links TRBV6-2 or TRBV6-3 to TRBJ2-3; TRBD1 agrees at 12 bases. The CDR3 totals 15 residues. V was pared by 5 bases and J by 4 bases, with 4 bases of the junction left unmatched. CDR1 and CDR2 (germline): MNHEY, SVGEGT. CDR3 in DNA: TGTGCCAGCAGTACCGGGACAGGGGGCCCAGATACGCAGTATTTT. Protein: CASSTGTGGPDTQYF.

Regarding this clonotype: One end of the junction varies from germline; a read error may be responsible. The chain couples TRBV25-1 to TRBJ2-5; D gene uncertain. The CDR3 runs to 11 residues. Per the germline V gene, CDR1 is MGHDK and CDR2 is SYGVNS. CDR3 sequence reads: CASSDREAQYF. The CDR3 nucleotides read TGTGCCAGCAGTGATAGAGAGGCCCAGTACTTC.

As DNA, the CDR3 is TGCAGTGCTAGAGATTCTAGCGGGGGGCTCTACGAGCAGTACTTC. The encoded protein is CSARDSSGGLYEQYF. This chain uses TRBV20-1 with TRBJ2-7; 11 nucleotides align to TRBD2. Germline V gene sequence: CDR1 DFQATT, CDR2 SNEGSKA (reference sequence). This CDR3 spans 15 amino acids. V trimming: 0 bases; J trimming: 3 bases; junction bases outside the gene matches: 4.

The sample holds a few counts of this clonotype. The CDR3 bases are TGTGCCAGTAGTTGGGGACTAGCAGAAGAGCAGTACTTC. It yields the protein CASSWGLAEEQYF. The chain is built from TRBV19 and TRBJ2-7, with 9 bases fitting TRBD2. Germline assignment: CDR1 LNHDA and CDR2 SQIVND (reference sequence). The CDR3 totals 13 residues. The trim removed 5 bases at V and 7 bases at J, leaving 6 bases unmatched.

This clonotype has just a few counts. V usage is TRBV7-9 and J usage is TRBJ2-2; 7 nucleotides match TRBD1. Germline-derived CDR1 and CDR2 are SEHNR and FQNEAQ (reference sequence). The trim removed 5 bases at V and 3 bases at J, leaving 9 bases unmatched. This CDR3 has 16 residues. The CDR3 here is CASSPIGDRYTGELFF. CDR3 nucleotide sequence: TGTGCCAGCAGCCCAATAGGGGACAGATACACCGGGGAGCTGTTTTTT. Based on the CDR3 plus reference TRBV7-9 and TRBJ2-2, the full variable domain is DTGVSQNPRHKITKRGQNVTFRCDPISEHNRLYWYRQTLGQGPEFLTYFQNEAQLEKSRLLSDRFSAERPKGSFSTLEIQRTEQGDSAMYLCASSPIGDRYTGELFFGEGSRLTVL.

In regard to this clonotype: The junction differs from germline at one of its ends, possibly a read error. The chain employs TRBV7-9 and TRBJ2-3; D may match TRBD1 or TRBD2 (5 bases each). Looked up from germline, CDR1 is SEHNR and CDR2 is FQNEAQ (reference sequence). This CDR3 has 16 residues. The DNA for the CDR3 is TGTGCCAGCAGCCCACTGAGCGGAGCTGACACAGGTACGCAGTATTTT. It specifies CASSPLSGADTGTQYF.

The chain couples TRBV4-1 to TRBJ2-3, with D perhaps TRBD1 or TRBD2 (5 bases each). CDR3 size: 15 residues. V lost 3 bases, J lost 0 bases, and 10 bases lay in between. Germline lookup yields CDR1 MGHRA and CDR2 YSYEKL. CDR3 sequence reads: CASSQTGGSTDTQYF. The CDR3 nucleotides are TGCGCCAGCAGCCAGACTGGGGGTAGCACAGATACGCAGTATTTT.

This clonotype showed up just a few times. The V call is TRBV7-3, the J call TRBJ2-1; D is uncertain. The V end was cut by 2 bases, the J end by 6 bases, with 11 bases between. CDR1 is SGHTA and CDR2 is FQGTGA in the germline V gene. There are 14 residues in the CDR3. The CDR3 region is CASSLGRWGNEQFF. The CDR3 region has the DNA TGTGCCAGCAGCTTAGGTCGTTGGGGCAATGAGCAGTTCTTC.

This clonotype appeared a few times. This may be a read error: a much more frequent sequence differs by one nucleotide. The rearrangement links TRBV6-2 or TRBV6-3 to TRBJ2-7; D is uncertain. In germline, CDR1 is MNHEY, CDR2 SVGEGT. V gave up 7 bases and J gave up 3 bases, with 7 bases separating them. The CDR3 sequence is 11 residues long. CDR3 nucleotide sequence: TGTGCCAGCACTGCAGGCTACGAGCAGTACTTC. It is translated as CASTAGYEQYF.

J is TRBJ2-7 and V is TRBV4-1; D gene unclear. This CDR3 spans 18 amino acids. Deletions cut 1 base from V and 1 base from J, with 20 bases between. The germline gives CDR1 MGHRA, CDR2 YSYEKL. Here the CDR3 DNA reads TGCGCCAGCAGCCAAGTATATGGGTCAGGCGGTAGGTCCTACGAGCAGTACTTC. It is translated as CASSQVYGSGGRSYEQYF.

The chain carries TRBV6-5 and TRBJ2-1; D gene uncertain. Germline loops: CDR1 MNHEY, CDR2 SVGAGI. Deletions cut 7 bases from V and 9 bases from J, with 16 bases between. This CDR3 region has 13 residues. CDR3: CASKLSVFSEQFF. CDR3 in DNA: TGTGCCAGCAAGTTGTCCGTATTTAGTGAGCAGTTCTTC.

The chain couples TRBV21-1 to TRBJ1-3. TRBV21-1 is noted as a pseudogene. The CDR3 covers 20 residues. CDR3 sequence: CASTQRQRVISIVIGNTIYF. The CDR3 DNA is TGTGCCAGCACCCAAAGACAAAGGGTGATCAGTATAGTCATTGGAAACACCATATATTTT.

The chain uses TRBV19 and TRBJ2-3; a possible D gene is TRBD2 (6 bases). Germline lookup yields CDR1 LNHDA and CDR2 SQIVND (reference sequence). The CDR3 has 14 amino acids. V dropped 3 bases and J dropped 3 bases, with 10 bases sitting between them. CDR3 nucleotides: TGTGCCAGTAGTATTTGGGGGGAAACAGATACGCAGTATTTT. Its translation: CASSIWGETDTQYF.

The rearrangement joins TRBV6-7 to TRBJ1-1, with D maybe TRBD1 (6 bases). TRBV6-7 is annotated as an ORF whose role is uncertain. V was pared by 2 bases and J by 6 bases, with 34 bases between. The CDR3 consists of 21 residues. DNA for the CDR3: TGTGCCAGCAGTTACGGACAAGGGGGTCGTCTACGGACACCCCCTTTGGCTGAAGCTTTCTTT. It specifies CASSYGQGGRLRTPPLAEAFF.